The clone carrying this TCR beta chain appeared many times. The data were obtained in a study of shared clonotypes between healthy human individuals. This CDR3 spans 17 amino acids. V lost 1 base and J lost 9, with 24 bases in between. Germline CDR1 SGHTA, CDR2 FQGNSA. Evenly divided among several immunoSEQ plates was the genomic DNA of each subset. Sequencing was performed with immunoSEQ multiplex PCR; in TCRdb, only in-frame clones are kept and a portion is missing. Of about 230,000 clones in the sample, just over 65% are singletons; the top ten hold roughly 11%. Both subsets, CD45RA+ naive and CD45RA-negative memory, were split from the CD4+ cells.

The TCR comes from a man aged 25 to 45 in good health. The sample taken for sequencing was memory CD4+ T cells sorted from blood. Subset given: CD45RA-negative fraction. This sequence joins TRBV7-2 and TRBJ1-2, with D maybe TRBD1 (5 bases). CDR3 sequence reads: CASSLETWRKGAQSYTF. In DNA form, the CDR3 reads TGTGCCAGCAGCTTAGAGACTTGGCGGAAAGGGGCGCAAAGCTACACCTTC.